This entry lists 17 T cell receptor beta chains sequenced from one sample in a study of blood T cell repertoires in COVID-19. Assay used: immunoSEQ multiplex PCR; TCRdb lists only in-frame clones, some missing. The data show roughly 62,000 clones, roughly 84% seen once. The sequenced sample consisted of peripheral blood. The receptor source for this set is a woman older than 75 with active or convalescent COVID-19.

This clone was counted at least ten times. The CDR3 DNA is TGTGCCAGTAGTGTTACAGAGAATCAGCCCCAGCATTTT. This translates into CASSVTENQPQHF. This sequence joins TRBV19 and TRBJ1-5, with D uncertain. The V end was cut by 5 bases, the J end by 4 bases, with 9 bases between. The CDR3 loop spans 13 amino acids. The germline V gene encodes CDR1 LNHDA and CDR2 SQIVND (reference sequence).

Only a few counts were recorded for this clone. The chain uses TRBV29-1 and TRBJ1-3; perhaps TRBD1 as D (6 bases). The CDR3 length is 15 residues. Germline lookup yields CDR1 SQVTM and CDR2 ANQGSEA. Trimming took off 4 bases at V and 3 bases at J, with 16 bases between the two ends. As DNA, the CDR3 is TGCAGCGTTGCCCTCCGGGGGGGCGATGGAAACACCATATATTTT. Translating it yields CSVALRGGDGNTIYF. Full variable domain (rest looked up from reference TRBV29-1 and TRBJ1-3): SAVISQKPSRDICQRGTSLTIQCQVDSQVTMMFWYRQQPGQSLTLIATANQGSEATYESGFVIDKFPISRPNLTFSTLTVSNMSPEDSSIYLCSVALRGGDGNTIYFGEGSWLTVV.

This clone was seen more than once but under ten times. The chain employs TRBV5-1 and TRBJ1-2, with 7 positions matching TRBD1. In germline, CDR1 is SGHRS, CDR2 YFSETQ. J lost 4 bases, V lost 3 bases, and 9 bases had no gene match. The CDR3 covers 15 residues. CDR3 sequence (DNA): TGCGCCAGCAGCTCGGGACAGCAAAAAACCTATGGCTACACCTTC. Protein sequence: CASSSGQQKTYGYTF.

The genes are TRBV18 and TRBJ2-1; 10 bases agree with TRBD2. From germline, CDR1 is KGHSH and CDR2 LQKENI. Unmatched junction bases numbered 6, after V lost 3 bases and J lost 4 bases. This CDR3 comprises 16 residues. CDR3 amino acids: CASSPQAGGRYNEQFF. The CDR3 nucleotides read TGTGCCAGCTCACCGCAAGCGGGGGGGCGGTACAATGAGCAGTTCTTC.

The V and J genes are TRBV5-1 and TRBJ2-7; 10 bases match TRBD1. Germline-derived CDR1 and CDR2 are SGHRS and YFSETQ. V lost 4 bases and J lost 4; bases outside the gene matches: 8. The CDR3 consists of 15 residues. The CDR3: CASSAGTGERYEQYF. The CDR3 region has the DNA TGCGCCAGCAGCGCCGGGACAGGGGAACGATACGAGCAGTACTTC.

V usage is TRBV6-5 and J usage is TRBJ2-1; 10 bases are shared with TRBD1. The V segment lost 1 base and the J segment 8 bases; nucleotides outside the gene matches: 5. Germline CDR1 reads MNHEY; CDR2 reads SVGAGI. This CDR3 region has 15 residues. CDR3: CASSYLGTGDYEQFF. CDR3 sequence (DNA): TGTGCCAGCAGTTACTTGGGGACAGGGGACTATGAGCAGTTCTTC.

J is TRBJ1-1 and V is TRBV11-1; 7 bases align to TRBD1. The CDR3 spans 15 residues. Germline values: CDR1 SGHAT, CDR2 FQDESV (reference sequence). With V trimmed by 2 bases and J by 5 bases, 8 bases remained unmatched. CDR3 region: CASSLPTGIGTEAFF. The CDR3 nucleotides read TGTGCCAGCAGCTTACCGACAGGGATTGGAACTGAAGCTTTCTTT.

The sample holds one count of this clone. The rearrangement uses TRBV5-6 and TRBJ1-1; TRBD1 is a possible D gene (5 bases). The CDR3 is 14 amino acids. Trimming stripped 4 bases from V and 4 bases from J, with 14 bases between. Germline-derived CDR1 and CDR2 are SGHDT and YYEEEE. CDR3 sequence reads: CASSLGVLGTEAFF. DNA of the CDR3: TGTGCCAGCAGCCTAGGGGTCCTGGGCACTGAAGCTTTCTTT.

As to this clone: This same CDR3 is encoded by further DNA sequences in the sample. The chain couples TRBV5-6 to TRBJ2-7; 9 positions agree with TRBD1. The length of the CDR3 is 15 residues. The ends lost 4 bases at V and 4 bases at J; junction bases unmatched: 9. Germline loops: CDR1 SGHDT, CDR2 YYEEEE. In DNA form, the CDR3 reads TGTGCCAGCAGCCCGGGGGGACAGGGAGGTTACGAGCAGTACTTC. It translates to CASSPGGQGGYEQYF.

This clone has just one count. This chain links TRBV14 with TRBJ1-3; 7 bases line up with TRBD1. Germline loops: CDR1 SGHDN, CDR2 FVKESK. J lost 1 base, V lost 4 bases, and 7 bases had no gene match. The CDR3 totals 16 residues. The CDR3 DNA sequence: TGTGCCAGCAGCCCGACAGGGTTCCGTTCTGGAAACACCATATATTTT. This translates into CASSPTGFRSGNTIYF.

The chain joins TRBV4-1 to TRBJ2-1; the match to TRBD2 covers 16 bases. This CDR3 comprises 15 residues. The V gene end was trimmed by 4 bases and the J gene end by 7 bases; junction bases not matched to a gene: 1. Germline V lookup: CDR1 MGHRA, CDR2 YSYEKL. The CDR3 reads CASSRGLAGGNEQFF. The CDR3 DNA reads TGCGCCAGCAGCCGGGGACTAGCGGGGGGGAATGAGCAGTTCTTC.

This chain links TRBV14 with TRBJ2-1, with D hard to call. The CDR3 has 17 residues. CDR1 is SGHDN and CDR2 is FVKESK in the germline V gene. Trimming removed 1 base from V and 0 bases from J, with 13 bases in between. This CDR3 reads CASSQGGGFPSYNEQFF. CDR3 DNA: TGTGCCAGCAGCCAAGGAGGCGGATTCCCCTCCTACAATGAGCAGTTCTTC.

This chain links TRBV5-1 with TRBJ2-2, with 10 bases identical to TRBD1. The CDR3 has 16 amino acids. CDR1 SGHRS and CDR2 YFSETQ come from the germline V gene. With 2 bases clipped from V and 4 bases from J, the junction kept 5 bases outside the gene matches. The CDR3 region is CASSFQTGGPTGELFF. The CDR3 region has the DNA TGCGCCAGCAGCTTCCAGACAGGGGGCCCCACCGGGGAGCTGTTTTTT.

This rearrangement joins TRBV9 to TRBJ1-2; D may be TRBD1 (5 bases). This CDR3 comprises 15 residues. V lost 0 bases to trimming and J lost 4 bases, with 13 bases between them. The germline CDR1 and CDR2 sequences are SGDLS and YYNGEE. The CDR3 region has the DNA TGTGCCAGCAGCGTAGCGGGGGGGGAGATCTATGGCTACACCTTC. Translating gives CASSVAGGEIYGYTF. The complete variable domain, with remaining parts taken from reference TRBV9 and TRBJ1-2, reads DSGVTQTPKHLITATGQRVTLRCSPRSGDLSVYWYQQSLDQGLQFLIQYYNGEERAKGNILERFSAQQFPDLHSELNLSSLELGDSALYFCASSVAGGEIYGYTFGSGTRLTVV.

This clone was counted between two and nine times. V gene TRBV29-1 combines with J gene TRBJ1-3; 7 bases agree with TRBD1. CDR1 SQVTM and CDR2 ANQGSEA come from the germline V gene. This CDR3 comprises 14 residues. With V trimmed by 6 bases and J by 0 bases, 5 bases remained unmatched. CDR3 sequence (DNA): TGCAGCGTGTCTGGGACAGCCTCTGGAAACACCATATATTTT. Translated, it gives CSVSGTASGNTIYF.

The chain carries TRBV5-6 and TRBJ2-5, with 15 bases lining up with TRBD2. Per germline, CDR1 SGHDT and CDR2 YYEEEE. Losses at the gene ends were 4 bases for V and 5 bases for J; bases not matched to a gene: 9. The CDR3 has 17 amino acids. In nucleotides, the CDR3 is TGTGCCAGCAGCGTCGGACTAGCGGGGGGGCAGGGCGAGACCCAGTACTTC. Its protein is CASSVGLAGGQGETQYF.

J is TRBJ1-1 and V is TRBV27; D unclear. V was clipped by 3 bases and J by 7 bases, with 9 bases between them. The germline V gene encodes CDR1 MNHEY and CDR2 SMNVEV (reference sequence). This CDR3 contains 12 residues. CDR3 DNA: TGTGCCAGCAGTTTTAGAGCCGGTGAAGCTTTCTTT. It yields the protein CASSFRAGEAFF.